This is a list of T cell receptor beta chains from one sample in a study of shared clonotypes between healthy human individuals. Libraries were prepared by immunoSEQ multiplex PCR; TCRdb keeps only in-frame clonotypes and omits some of them. The sample shows a few million clones, approximately 95% of them seen only once. Sequencing was carried out using naive CD4+ T cells from PBMCs. All receptors derive from a man younger than 30 in good health. Some clones in this sample may be carry-over from other donors' samples. Each CDR3 is given with its conserved first and last residue. Fields, in order: D gene, J gene, V gene, clone size, CDR3 protein, CDR3 DNA. D genes are given only for firm matches. Clone sizes are given selectively: once, few, many, or a class where the clone is expanded.

. | TRBJ2-5 | TRBV4-1 | once | CASSQGAQFRTQYF | TGCGCCAGCAGCCAAGGAGCACAGTTTAGGACCCAGTACTTC
. | TRBJ1-5 | TRBV28 | . | CASSLNGNQPQHF | TGTGCCAGCAGTCTCAACGGGAATCAGCCCCAGCATTTT
TRBD1 | TRBJ2-7 | TRBV14 | . | CASSHHVLGQGYEQYF | TGTGCCAGCAGCCACCACGTTTTGGGACAGGGATACGAGCAGTACTTC
TRBD1 | TRBJ1-4 | TRBV19 | . | CASRSGTGYEKLFF | TGTGCCAGCCGCAGCGGGACAGGGTATGAAAAACTGTTTTTT
. | TRBJ1-1 | TRBV9 | few | CASSVGPGTEAFF | TGTGCCAGCAGCGTAGGGCCGGGCACTGAAGCTTTCTTT
TRBD1 | TRBJ1-1 | TRBV27 | . | CASSLPGQDEAFF | TGTGCCAGCAGTTTGCCGGGACAGGATGAAGCTTTCTTT
. | TRBJ2-3 | TRBV18 | . | CASLGWTDTQYF | TGTGCCAGCCTAGGATGGACAGATACGCAGTATTTT
TRBD1 | TRBJ1-1 | TRBV29-1 | . | CSVRTGLNTEAFF | TGCAGCGTCCGGACAGGCTTAAACACTGAAGCTTTCTTT
. | TRBJ2-7 | TRBV7-2 | . | CASSLARDYEQYF | TGTGCCAGCAGCTTAGCGCGCGACTACGAGCAGTACTTC
TRBD1 | TRBJ2-2 | TRBV28 | once | CASSSPPGQGEGGELFF | TGTGCCAGCAGTTCCCCCCCGGGACAGGGGGAGGGCGGGGAGCTGTTTTTT
TRBD1 | TRBJ1-5 | TRBV6-5 | . | CASSYAGGAGQPQHF | TGTGCCAGCAGTTACGCAGGGGGCGCGGGTCAGCCCCAGCATTTT
. | TRBJ2-5 | TRBV30 | . | CAWSGDRQETQYF | TGTGCCTGGAGTGGTGACCGACAAGAGACCCAGTACTTC
TRBD1 | TRBJ2-1 | TRBV9 | . | CASSVEGQTYNEQFF | TGTGCCAGCAGCGTAGAGGGACAGACTTACAATGAGCAGTTCTTC
. | TRBJ1-1 | TRBV28 | . | CASSLRTGVNTEAFF | TGTGCCAGCAGTTTACGGACTGGGGTGAACACTGAAGCTTTCTTT
. | TRBJ2-3 | TRBV9 | . | CASSVDHSSTDTQYF | TGTGCCAGCAGCGTAGACCACTCTAGCACAGATACGCAGTATTTT
. | TRBJ1-2 | TRBV5-6 | . | CASSLQRNYGYTF | TGTGCCAGCAGCTTGCAGAGGAACTATGGCTACACCTTC
TRBD1 | TRBJ2-7 | TRBV7-3 | once | CASSLGQGVYEQYF | TGTGCCAGCAGCTTGGGACAGGGAGTCTACGAGCAGTACTTC
TRBD2 | TRBJ2-1 | TRBV7-2 | . | CASSSSGRAYNEQFF | TGTGCCAGCAGCTCTAGCGGGAGGGCCTACAATGAGCAGTTCTTC
. | TRBJ2-2 | TRBV6-5 | . | CASSYSFTGSGELFF | TGTGCCAGCAGTTACTCGTTTACGGGCTCCGGGGAGCTGTTTTTT
. | TRBJ1-2 | TRBV30 | few | CAWSINYGYTF | TGTGCCTGGAGTATTAACTATGGCTACACCTTC
. | TRBJ1-1 | TRBV5-1 | few | CASFEGRNTEAFF | TGCGCCAGCTTTGAAGGTCGCAACACTGAAGCTTTCTTT
. | TRBJ1-1 | TRBV20-1 | few | CSVRQPGAFF | TGCAGTGTCCGGCAACCCGGAGCTTTCTTT
TRBD1 | TRBJ1-3 | TRBV5-4 | few | CASSDRAAGNTIYF | TGTGCCAGCAGCGACAGGGCGGCTGGAAACACCATATATTTT
. | TRBJ2-7 | TRBV7-9 | . | CASRPEGVAYEQYF | TGTGCCAGCCGACCTGAAGGGGTAGCCTACGAGCAGTACTTC
. | TRBJ2-3 | TRBV5-1 | . | CASSLFLRSTDTQYF | TGCGCCAGCAGCTTGTTTCTGCGGAGCACAGATACGCAGTATTTT
. | TRBJ1-1 | TRBV15 | . | CATSREPWGWGAGSGQSVEAFF | TGTGCCACCAGCAGAGAGCCCTGGGGTTGGGGAGCTGGGAGTGGTCAATCGGTTGAAGCTTTCTTT